Listed here is a single T cell receptor beta chain. Antigen unknown. This sample was taken from a study of early T cells in non-severe SARS-CoV-2 infection. The study's findings and limits: A preference for anti-spike CD8 responses marked VDJdb matching, which missed private and CD4 specificities.

Trimming stripped 5 bases from V and 1 base from J, with 14 bases between. Germline values: CDR1 SGHTA, CDR2 FQGNSA. The CDR3 loop spans 15 amino acids. cDNA molecules, individually, were tagged with unique molecular identifiers. TCRdb re-derived calls from the 5' RACE reads in MiXCR, one entry per CDR3 protein. The profile covers approximately 70,000 distinct CDR3 sequences, with more than 10% appearing a single time and 3.5% to 5.5% taken by the ten largest. Sample: whole blood. The origin of this receptor is an adult who was a healthcare worker with PCR-confirmed SARS-CoV-2 infection or an uninfected control (not recorded which). The chain has TRBV7-2 and TRBJ1-1; D unclear. The CDR3 sequence: CASSRMTAGNTEAFF. The CDR3 nucleotides read TGTGCCAGCAGCAGGATGACGGCCGGGAACACTGAAGCTTTCTTT.